This is a list of T cell receptor beta chains from one sample in a study of naive and memory T cell subsets. TCRdb reprocessed the UMI-ligation and nested PCR reads via MiXCR and lists one record per CDR3 protein. The data contain over 100,000 distinct CDR3 sequences, roughly 15% of them singletons. Specimen: naive CD8+ T cells from blood. The receptors were gathered from a human donor in good health. The CDR3 runs from the conserved cysteine through the conserved F or W. Fields, in order: CDR3 length, D gene, J gene, V gene, CDR3 protein. The D gene is left open where the match is weak.

>13|.|TRBJ1-2|TRBV3-1
CASSHQGHYGYTF
>16|.|TRBJ1-4|TRBV5-6
CASSPIPGSVGEKLFF
>13|TRBD1|TRBJ2-1|TRBV28
CASSDRVGNEQFF
>14|TRBD1|TRBJ1-2|TRBV7-9
CASSPRQGAYGYTF
>15|.|TRBJ1-5|TRBV15
CATSRDRGSNQPQHF
>13|.|TRBJ1-1|TRBV29-1
CSVESMAYTEAFF
>11|.|TRBJ2-7|TRBV6-6
CASSPYYEQYF
>16|.|TRBJ1-1|TRBV29-1
CSVTGFWDGDITEAFF
>15|.|TRBJ2-4|TRBV7-2
CATGDKGSAKNIQYF
>16|TRBD1|TRBJ1-5|TRBV20-1
CSARDNHGTGDQPQHF
>16|.|TRBJ2-1|TRBV11-2
CASSLGLGGGSNEQFF
>13|.|TRBJ2-1|TRBV24-1
CATSDFRVNEQFF
>17|.|TRBJ1-2|TRBV3-1
CASSAGALVGGRYGYTF
>15|.|TRBJ1-2|TRBV7-2
CASSLEQIRLYGYTF
>13|.|TRBJ2-1|TRBV24-1
CATSDDTFGEQFF
>15|TRBD1|TRBJ1-5|TRBV27
CASRRSRGLPQPQHF
>14|.|TRBJ2-7|TRBV15
CATSREAGTNEQYF
>15|.|TRBJ2-3|TRBV15
CATSREAGAPDTQYF
>16|TRBD1|TRBJ2-1|TRBV7-9
CASRPLAGTGTNEQFF
>13|.|TRBJ2-3|TRBV12-3/TRBV12-4
CASSLTATDTQYF
>12|.|TRBJ2-7|TRBV27
CASLGPSYEQYF
>12|.|TRBJ2-3|TRBV7-9
CASSPGPDTQYF
>15|.|TRBJ1-1|TRBV6-6
CASSYNGGVYTEAFF
>14|.|TRBJ2-1|TRBV28
CASSPRPGYNEQFF
>13|TRBD1|TRBJ2-1|TRBV7-3
CASRPQGENEQFF
>11|TRBD1|TRBJ2-1|TRBV12-3/TRBV12-4
CASSPGQVEGF
>15|TRBD2|TRBJ2-1|TRBV9
CASSGWTSPYNEKFF
>11|TRBD2|TRBJ2-1|TRBV20-1
CSALAYNEQFF
>15|.|TRBJ2-6|TRBV6-2/TRBV6-3
CASSSPSSGANVLTF
>14|.|TRBJ2-5|TRBV25-1
CASSDWGLQETQYF
>16|TRBD2|TRBJ2-1|TRBV29-1
CSVIAAREGTRDEQFF
>15|TRBD2|TRBJ2-3|TRBV27
CASSLSGAFTDTQYF
>16|.|TRBJ2-1|TRBV6-4
CASSDVVGSARNEQFF
>16|TRBD2|TRBJ2-5|TRBV2
CASKSNPGLGGETQYF
>14|.|TRBJ2-3|TRBV6-1
CASSEYRGMDTQYF
>9|.|TRBJ1-1|TRBV28
CASSWYCFF
>15|.|TRBJ1-1|TRBV5-1
CASTIQGSDYTEAFF
>13|.|TRBJ2-7|TRBV4-2
CASSQVDFYEQYF
>13|.|TRBJ2-2|TRBV28
CASSLSGGGELFF
>15|TRBD2|TRBJ2-3|TRBV4-3
CASSHGLAGTDTQYF
>12|.|TRBJ1-1|TRBV4-3
CASSQGRTEAFF
>14|.|TRBJ2-1|TRBV19
CASDSGTDYNEQFF
>17|.|TRBJ1-6|TRBV6-5
CASSYSRSRSRDSPLHF
>15|.|TRBJ2-3|TRBV6-5
CASSPSGRGGGTQYF
>14|.|TRBJ1-1|TRBV12-3/TRBV12-4
CASRIGGVDTEAFF
>13|.|TRBJ1-5|TRBV24-1
CATSDLLAGPQHF
>21|TRBD2|TRBJ2-1|TRBV4-3
CASSPRSNKLPYSGSYNEQFF
>15|.|TRBJ2-7|TRBV27
CASSLRGESGYEQYF
>16|TRBD1|TRBJ2-4|TRBV10-3
CAISEGTELAKNIQYF
>14|.|TRBJ1-5|TRBV4-3
CASSQDRDYQPQHF
>15|.|TRBJ1-5|TRBV9
CASSVAGAAGQPQHF
>15|TRBD1|TRBJ2-1|TRBV12-3/TRBV12-4
CASSPGLDRVNEQFF
>15|.|TRBJ2-7|TRBV14
CASSQGTPFFDEQYF
>13|.|TRBJ2-7|TRBV20-1
CSASWGNPYEQYF
>15|.|TRBJ2-6|TRBV5-1
CASSLGGVGANVLTF
>14|TRBD2|TRBJ2-5|TRBV28
CASSLTSGEETQYF
>15|.|TRBJ2-3|TRBV6-6
CASSYGGRSTDTQYF
>18|TRBD1|TRBJ2-1|TRBV12-3/TRBV12-4
CASSTTTGGAMFYNEQFF
>12|.|TRBJ2-7|TRBV6-6
CASSYGTYEQYF